This T cell receptor beta chain was captured in a study of shared clonotypes between healthy human individuals. Study summary: The study enrolled a couple of women and three men aged 18 to 49. Study-wide results and limits: Non-shared clonotypes showed lower generation probabilities than clonotypes common to all four donors.

Each cell subset's genomic DNA was divided evenly among several immunoSEQ plates. Replicate PCRs for sorted subsets used 200 ng DNA; this equaled about 30,000 T cell genomes. Measured with immunoSEQ multiplex PCR; TCRdb has only the in-frame clones, and not every one. The top ten clones hold approximately 0.33% of a sample with around 580,000 clones, 95% to 98% of them seen once. As regards this clone: The antigen remains unidentified.

CDR1 is SNHLY, CDR2 FYNNEI, per germline. The CDR3 covers 14 residues. The V end lost 10 bases, the J end lost 0 bases, and 13 bases lay between the germline ends. Naive CD8 cells comprised CD45RO-negative, CCR7-positively selected cells, excluding terminally differentiated effector memory CD45RA+ cells. The rearrangement joins TRBV2 to TRBJ2-4, with a tentative D call TRBD2 (6 bases). What was sequenced was naive CD8+ T cells sorted from blood. This receptor was obtained from a man aged 30 to 45 in good health. The DNA for the CDR3 is TGTGCCATAGCCGGAGGGACAGCCAAAAACATTCAGTACTTC. This translates into CAIAGGTAKNIQYF.